This T cell receptor beta chain is from a study of blood T cells in healthy people across ages. Whole-study results and caveats: A roughly linear age-dependent decrease characterized TCR beta diversity per million T cells. Long-lived donors exceeded aged donors in naive CD4+ cells and diversity.

This CDR3 has 15 amino acids. Germline CDR1 reads SGHRS; CDR2 reads YFSETQ. V lost 1 base and J lost 2, with 10 bases in between. A note on this clonotype: As yet, its antigen is unknown.

Using a J-beta primer mix together with a sample-barcoded 5' primer, a second PCR was run for roughly 6 to 11 cycles. From each sample, at least 3 million paired-end reads containing CDR3 were obtained. MiXCR was run by TCRdb on the 5' RACE reads, yielding one entry per CDR3 protein. Of 890,000 or so distinct CDR3 sequences listed, around two thirds were seen once; the top ten hold 25% to 35%. The sequenced sample consisted of blood. The chain links TRBV5-1 to TRBJ2-1; no clear D. This TCR derives from a man aged 25-45 years in good health. The CDR3 loop reads CASSLRLDAYNEQFF. In nucleotides, the CDR3 is TGCGCCAGCAGCTTGCGGCTAGATGCCTACAATGAGCAGTTCTTC.